Listed below are T cell receptor beta chains from one sample, sequenced in a study of PD-1 blockade in mismatch repair-deficient tumors. The repertoire was sequenced with immunoSEQ multiplex PCR; TCRdb's copy has only in-frame clones and lacks some. The repertoire holds under 95,000 clones, with 70% to 90% as singletons. The starting material was peripheral blood, obtained 44 weeks after starting pembrolizumab. These receptors were collected from an adult with mismatch repair-deficient cancer. CDR3s include the opening cysteine and the closing phenylalanine or tryptophan. The D gene is left open where the match is weak. The size entry is marked missing in some rows and otherwise reads once, few, many or a size class.

J gene,D gene,V gene,clone size,CDR3 protein,CDR3 DNA
TRBJ1-4,NA,TRBV4-2,NA,CASSQSATGASGEKLFF,TGTGCCAGCAGCCAAAGTGCGACAGGCGCCTCCGGTGAAAAACTGTTTTTT
TRBJ2-1,NA,TRBV7-3,NA,CASSLRRQAEQFF,TGTGCCAGCAGCTTACGCCGACAGGCTGAGCAGTTCTTC
TRBJ2-6,NA,TRBV5-4,few,CASSLEVERLVGANVLTF,TGTGCCAGCAGCTTGGAGGTGGAAAGGCTCGTTGGGGCCAACGTCCTGACTTTC
TRBJ1-1,NA,TRBV7-6,NA,CASSLELGTEAFF,TGTGCCAGCAGCTTAGAGTTGGGCACTGAAGCTTTCTTT
TRBJ2-1,TRBD2,TRBV19,NA,CASSISREGNEQFF,TGTGCCAGTAGTATCTCGCGGGAGGGGAATGAGCAGTTCTTC
TRBJ1-2,TRBD1,TRBV18,NA,CASSQKDRGYGYTF,TGTGCCAGCTCTCAAAAGGACAGGGGGTATGGCTACACCTTC
TRBJ2-1,TRBD2,TRBV9,NA,CASSVGTSGSREQFF,TGTGCCAGCAGCGTAGGGACTAGCGGGAGTCGTGAGCAGTTCTTC
TRBJ1-1,NA,TRBV5-1,NA,CASSLPGQSTEAFF,TGCGCCAGCAGCTTACCGGGGCAGAGCACTGAAGCTTTCTTT
TRBJ1-1,NA,TRBV27,NA,CASSQGPNTEAFF,TGTGCCAGCAGCCAGGGGCCCAACACTGAAGCTTTCTTT
TRBJ1-5,TRBD1,TRBV30,NA,CAWSRGRQGYQPQHF,TGTGCCTGGAGCAGAGGCAGACAGGGTTATCAGCCCCAGCATTTT
TRBJ1-1,NA,TRBV18,NA,CASSPQAADGTEAFF,TGTGCCAGCTCACCACAGGCAGCCGATGGGACTGAAGCTTTCTTT
TRBJ1-5,TRBD1,TRBV6-1,few,CASTQTGGFQPQHF,TGTGCCAGCACTCAGACAGGGGGGTTCCAGCCCCAGCATTTT